This T cell receptor (beta chain) was retrieved from a study of T cells in Graves' hyperthyroidism and ophthalmopathy. Study observations and caveats: Clonotypes that were expanded in thyroid above 0.001 mostly appeared in blood too.

Germline V gene data show CDR1 as KGHDR and CDR2 as SFDVKD. With V trimmed by 5 bases and J by 7 bases, 15 bases remained unmatched. The CDR3 totals 17 residues. To note about this clonotype: What it recognizes is unknown.

The source material, RNA transcripts, was used to amplify TCR beta CDR3 regions. RT-PCR in the first round (using the HTBI primer set) targeted the TCR CDR3. MiXCR, run by TCRdb on the multiplex PCR reads, gives a single entry per CDR3 protein. Of hundreds of thousands of distinct CDR3 sequences in the sample, 40% to 55% are singletons; the top ten hold under 8%. The diagnoses drew upon clinical symptoms, serum thyroxine and TRAb, thyroid ultrasound and orbital computed tomography. The receptor was derived from an adult man with Graves' disease, either hyperthyroidism or ophthalmopathy (not recorded which). The chain combines TRBV24-1 with TRBJ1-5; 8 bases are a match to TRBD1. Sequenced: peripheral blood or thyroid tissue (not recorded which). The CDR3 loop is CATSAGRPGGAGQPQHF. The CDR3 nucleotides read TGTGCCACCAGTGCGGGCCGCCCAGGGGGCGCGGGGCAGCCCCAGCATTTT.